The clone carrying this T cell receptor beta chain was recorded a few times. Antigen unknown. The CDR3 spans 15 residues. From germline, CDR1 is SGHTS and CDR2 YDEGEE. V was trimmed by 0 bases and J by 1 base, leaving 10 bases between them. The data derive from a study of OX40 agonist ivuxolimab in advanced cancers. For the study at large: Participants, 82.7% male, averaged about 56 years of age, ranging from about 23 to 90. Anti-PD-1, anti-PD-L1 or anti-CTLA-4 therapy given earlier was allowed, and 40% had some.

Study-level points and caveats: CD8+ T cells averaged more expanded clones than CD4+. Partial responders at 0.1-3.0 mg/kg showed near-lowest clonal expansion.

The repertoire was sequenced with immunoSEQ multiplex PCR; TCRdb's copy has only in-frame clones and lacks some. The top ten hold 2% to 2.5% of the sample, which has approximately 74,000 clones, around four fifths seen once. The genes are TRBV5-8 and TRBJ1-1; D uncertain. The specimen was CD4+ or CD8+ T cells sorted from blood, collected in a trial of the OX40 agonist ivuxolimab. The clonotype originates from an adult with an advanced solid tumor such as melanoma, head and neck, liver or kidney cancer. The CDR3 region has the DNA TGTGCCAGCAGCTTGGAGAGGGCTTCGAACACTGAAGCTTTCTTT. It encodes CASSLERASNTEAFF.